The 30 T cell receptor beta chains in this list originate from one sample, sequenced in a study of cytomegalovirus exposure and HLA in healthy donors. 60 Vbeta and 13 Jbeta primers were used in PCR. The data were produced by immunoSEQ multiplex PCR, yet TCRdb's version contains in-frame clones alone and is incomplete. This table has about 110,000 clones, around three quarters appearing once. Sequencing was done on a sample of PBMCs. The receptors were sampled from a woman aged 50 to 60 in good health and CMV-seropositive.

J is TRBJ1-4 and V is TRBV7-2; tentatively, D is TRBD1 (5 bases). CDR1 SGHTA and CDR2 FQGNSA come from the germline V gene. Trimming cost V 1 base and J 13 bases, with 19 bases left between them. The CDR3 covers 15 residues. CDR3 sequence: CASSLVRGLEGRLFF. The DNA for the CDR3 is TGTGCCAGCAGCTTAGTTAGGGGACTCGAAGGTAGACTGTTTTTT.

This clone has only one observation. The chain uses TRBV5-4 and TRBJ2-5, with 8 nucleotides matching TRBD2. The V gene end was trimmed by 4 bases and the J gene end by 0 bases; junction bases not matched to a gene: 8. The CDR3 has 16 amino acids. Looked up from germline, CDR1 is SGHNT and CDR2 is YYREEE (reference sequence). The CDR3 loop reads CASSRRGGGYQETQYF. In DNA, the CDR3 is TGTGCCAGCAGCCGGCGGGGCGGGGGGTACCAAGAGACCCAGTACTTC. Together with reference TRBV5-4 and TRBJ2-5, the CDR3 gives the full variable domain: ETGVTQSPTHLIKTRGQQVTLRCSSQSGHNTVSWYQQALGQGPQFIFQYYREEENGRGNFPPRFSGLQFPNYSSELNVNALELDDSALYLCASSRRGGGYQETQYFGPGTRLLVL.

This clone was found a few times. The genes are TRBV7-3 and TRBJ1-1; possible D gene TRBD1, 5 bases. Trimming pared 0 bases from V and 0 bases from J, leaving 11 bases between. This CDR3 contains 16 residues. Germline values: CDR1 SGHTA, CDR2 FQGTGA. CDR3 nucleotides: TGTGCCAGCAGCTTAACTCCGTCAGGGATGAACACTGAAGCTTTCTTT. This translates into CASSLTPSGMNTEAFF.

The chain recombines TRBV18 with TRBJ1-5, with D perhaps matching TRBD1 (5 bases). Germline CDR1 KGHSH, CDR2 LQKENI. The V end lost 0 bases, the J end lost 4 bases, and 13 bases lay between the germline ends. The CDR3 loop spans 16 amino acids. CDR3 sequence reads: CASSPPTGGPNQPQHF. The CDR3 coding sequence is TGTGCCAGCTCACCACCCACAGGTGGCCCTAATCAGCCCCAGCATTTT.

The chain carries TRBV5-8 and TRBJ1-1, with 9 bases matching TRBD1. V shed 4 bases and J 4 bases; nucleotides not matched to a gene: 5. This CDR3 has 14 residues. Germline V lookup: CDR1 SGHTS, CDR2 YDEGEE. The CDR3, as DNA: TGTGCCAGCAGCACGGGACAGGGTCCCACTGAAGCTTTCTTT. It encodes CASSTGQGPTEAFF.

In the case of this clone: A much larger clone lies one base from this, so it may be a read error. The genes are TRBV11-2 and TRBJ1-1; perhaps TRBD1 as D (5 bases). From germline, CDR1 is SGHAT and CDR2 FQNNGV. The V and J ends lost 2 bases and 1 base respectively, with 5 bases between them. The CDR3 loop spans 13 amino acids. CDR3 region: CASSLQGNTEAFF. CDR3 sequence (DNA): TGTGCCAGCAGCTTACAGGGGAACACTGAAGCTTTCTTT.

The chain couples TRBV19 to TRBJ1-5, with TRBD1 identical over 8 bases. V was pared by 5 bases and J by 2 bases, with 2 bases of the junction left unmatched. The germline V gene has CDR1 LNHDA and CDR2 SQIVND (reference sequence). The CDR3 is 14 amino acids. This chain's CDR3 is CASSPGQGNQPQHF. CDR3 nucleotides: TGTGCCAGTAGTCCGGGACAGGGCAATCAGCCCCAGCATTTT.

This clone has only a few counts. The CDR3 reads CASSLARGPLEQYF. The CDR3 region has the DNA TGTGCCAGCAGTTTAGCGAGGGGGCCCCTCGAGCAGTACTTC. The chain employs TRBV28 and TRBJ2-7, with TRBD1 matching over 7 bases. V lost 2 bases to trimming and J lost 6 bases; unmatched junction nucleotides: 7. Germline V gene sequence: CDR1 MDHEN, CDR2 SYDVKM. The CDR3 has 14 residues.

The chain combines TRBV19 with TRBJ1-1; D possibly corresponds to TRBD1 (5 bases). This CDR3 contains 14 residues. V lost 5 bases and J lost 7, with 17 bases in between. Germline assignment: CDR1 LNHDA and CDR2 SQIVND (reference sequence). The CDR3 DNA reads TGTGCCAGTAGTGTGACGGGGGGAGGCAGTGAAGCTTTCTTT. Residues: CASSVTGGGSEAFF. The full variable domain, in which reference TRBV19 and TRBJ1-1 provide the parts outside the CDR3, is DGGITQSPKYLFRKEGQNVTLSCEQNLNHDAMYWYRQDPGQGLRLIYYSQIVNDFQKGDIAEGYSVSREKKESFPLTVTSAQKNPTAFYLCASSVTGGGSEAFFGQGTRLTVV.

The rearrangement uses TRBV7-6 and TRBJ1-4; TRBD1 agrees at 7 bases. Per germline, CDR1 SGHVS and CDR2 FNYEAQ. The CDR3 is made up of 15 amino acids. The J segment lost 6 bases and the V segment lost 4 bases, leaving 8 bases of the junction unmatched. The CDR3 region is CASSSTEGQYEKLFF. The CDR3 region has the DNA TGTGCCAGCAGCTCCACGGAGGGACAGTATGAAAAACTGTTTTTT.

The V gene is TRBV28, the J gene TRBJ2-7, with 8 bases aligning to TRBD1. Germline V gives CDR1 MDHEN, CDR2 SYDVKM. V trimming: 4 bases; J trimming: 7 bases; junction bases outside the gene matches: 9. There are 14 residues in the CDR3. The CDR3 sequence is CASSSGQAKGEQYF. CDR3 in DNA: TGTGCCAGCAGTTCGGGACAGGCAAAAGGGGAGCAGTACTTC. Combining the CDR3 with reference TRBV28 and TRBJ2-7 gives the whole variable domain DVKVTQSSRYLVKRTGEKVFLECVQDMDHENMFWYRQDPGLGLRLIYFSYDVKMKEKGDIPEGYSVSREKKERFSLILESASTNQTSMYLCASSSGQAKGEQYFGPGTRLTVT.

The chain has TRBV5-1 and TRBJ2-5, with D tentatively TRBD1 (5 bases). This CDR3 is 14 amino acids long. The ends were cut back, 0 bases at V and 4 bases at J, with 10 bases in the middle. CDR1 is SGHRS and CDR2 is YFSETQ in the germline V gene. CDR3 amino acids: CASSLEGPGETQYF. The CDR3 DNA reads as TGCGCCAGCAGCTTGGAGGGGCCGGGAGAGACCCAGTACTTC.

The CDR3 region is CASKASRAGSHEQYF. As DNA, the CDR3 is TGTGCCAGCAAAGCTTCTAGGGCAGGGTCCCACGAGCAGTACTTC. J is TRBJ2-7 and V is TRBV2, with D maybe TRBD1 (5 bases). The germline V gene encodes CDR1 SNHLY and CDR2 FYNNEI. The V and J ends lost 7 bases and 5 bases respectively, with 21 bases between them. CDR3 length: 15 amino acids.

This sequence joins TRBV6-1 and TRBJ1-3; tentative D call: TRBD1 (5 bases). The germline V and J ends were trimmed by 5 bases and 0 bases, with 11 bases remaining between them. The CDR3 loop spans 15 amino acids. CDR1 and CDR2 (germline): MNHNS, SASEGT. The CDR3 is CASSLPGLSGNTIYF. In DNA, the CDR3 is TGTGCCAGCAGTCTCCCGGGACTCTCTGGAAACACCATATATTTT.

This clone was observed once. V usage is TRBV7-2 and J usage is TRBJ2-3; TRBD2 aligns across 12 bases. V shed 1 base, J shed 3 bases, and the junction held 2 bases outside the gene matches. Germline V CDR1 and CDR2: SGHTA, FQGNSA. CDR3 size: 16 residues. CDR3 loop: CASSLVGLAGTDTQYF. Here the CDR3 DNA reads TGTGCCAGCAGCTTAGTCGGACTAGCGGGGACAGATACGCAGTATTTT. Together with reference TRBV7-2 and TRBJ2-3, the CDR3 gives the full variable domain: GAGVSQSPSNKVTEKGKDVELRCDPISGHTALYWYRQSLGQGLEFLIYFQGNSAPDKSGLPSDRFSAERTGGSVSTLTIQRTQQEDSAVYLCASSLVGLAGTDTQYFGPGTRLTVL.

This rearrangement joins TRBV2 to TRBJ1-5; D gene uncertain. V lost 6 bases and J lost 6, with 15 bases in between. This CDR3 has 14 residues. Looked up from germline, CDR1 is SNHLY and CDR2 is FYNNEI. CDR3 coding DNA: TGTGCCAGCAGGGACTCAAGCGTCGTTCAGCCCCAGCATTTT. Encoded protein: CASRDSSVVQPQHF.

J is TRBJ1-2 and V is TRBV18; no firm D call. The germline CDR1 and CDR2 sequences are KGHSH and LQKENI. This CDR3 has 18 amino acids. Trimming took off 1 base at V and 3 bases at J, with 21 bases between the two ends. CDR3 sequence reads: CASSPLTPRLGVDYGYTF. Here the CDR3 DNA reads TGTGCCAGCTCACCACTCACCCCCCGCTTGGGCGTTGACTATGGCTACACCTTC.

This rearrangement joins TRBV7-9 to TRBJ1-2; the match to TRBD1 covers 7 bases. This CDR3 contains 15 residues. Germline values: CDR1 SEHNR, CDR2 FQNEAQ (reference sequence). V shed 3 bases and J 3 bases; nucleotides not matched to a gene: 7. The CDR3 region is CASSLRSGTDYGYTF. The CDR3 nucleotides are TGTGCCAGCAGCTTGCGATCCGGGACAGACTATGGCTACACCTTC.

The chain recombines TRBV30 with TRBJ2-1; 8 bases line up with TRBD2. J was trimmed by 12 bases and V by 1 base; bases with no gene match: 8. Germline CDR1 is GTSNPN and CDR2 is SVGIG (reference sequence). The CDR3 extends over 13 amino acids. Here the CDR3 reads CAWSGSGGFGQFF. In nucleotides, the CDR3 is TGTGCCTGGAGTGGCAGCGGGGGCTTTGGGCAGTTCTTC.

The chain recombines TRBV9 with TRBJ2-6; 12 bases agree with TRBD1. With 3 bases clipped from V and 2 bases from J, the junction kept 3 bases outside the gene matches. Per the germline V gene, CDR1 is SGDLS and CDR2 is YYNGEE. CDR3 length equals 17 residues. The CDR3 region has the DNA TGTGCCAGCAGCGGGGGACAGGGGGCGCCTGGGGCCAACGTCCTGACTTTC. This gives the protein CASSGGQGAPGANVLTF.

This clone has only a few counts. This chain joins TRBV7-3 and TRBJ1-1, with TRBD1 as a possible D gene (5 bases). With 5 bases removed from V and 5 bases from J, the gap between germline ends came to 18 bases. Germline loops: CDR1 SGHTA, CDR2 FQGTGA. The CDR3 is 15 residues long. CDR3 amino acids: CASSPLGGAGTEAFF. Written as DNA, the CDR3 is TGTGCCAGCAGCCCTTTAGGAGGGGCTGGAACTGAAGCTTTCTTT.

The rearrangement joins TRBV6-1 to TRBJ1-1; the D gene is possibly TRBD1 (6 bases). Germline V lookup: CDR1 MNHNS, CDR2 SASEGT. This CDR3 is 15 amino acids long. Between the trimmed V and J ends, which lost 5 bases and 3 bases, there was a span of 16 bases. Here the CDR3 DNA reads TGTGCCAGCAGTACCCTAGGGGGTTGGGACACTGAAGCTTTCTTT. This encodes CASSTLGGWDTEAFF.

Only a few counts were recorded for this clone. Other DNA sequences within the sample encode an identical CDR3. V and J are TRBV30 and TRBJ1-1; D remains ambiguous. This CDR3 has 12 residues. Germline lookup yields CDR1 GTSNPN and CDR2 SVGIG (reference sequence). The V end was cut by 3 bases, the J end by 0 bases, with 5 bases between. CDR3 amino acids: CAWRRLNTEAFF. The DNA of the CDR3 is TGTGCCTGGAGACGGTTGAACACTGAAGCTTTCTTT.

In its sample, this clone was seen a few times. The rearrangement joins TRBV5-1 to TRBJ1-1, with 9 bases identical to TRBD1. The CDR3 is made up of 16 amino acids. V lost 4 bases, J lost 4 bases, and 11 bases stayed unmatched. CDR1 is SGHRS and CDR2 is YFSETQ in the germline V gene. The CDR3 sequence is CASSRDGTGKFTEAFF. The CDR3 DNA reads as TGCGCCAGCAGCCGGGACGGGACAGGGAAATTCACTGAAGCTTTCTTT.

The chain joins TRBV7-3 to TRBJ1-1; D unresolved. The CDR3 is 15 residues long. The V end was cut by 2 bases, the J end by 2 bases, with 12 bases between. Germline V gene lookup returns CDR1 SGHTA and CDR2 FQGTGA. The CDR3 sequence is CASSLGFGSNTEAFF. CDR3 DNA sequence: TGTGCCAGCAGCTTAGGGTTCGGGAGCAACACTGAAGCTTTCTTT.

This CDR3 reads CASSLTSGSLSYEQYF. The CDR3 DNA reads as TGCGCCAGCAGCTTGACTAGCGGGTCACTATCCTACGAGCAGTACTTC. The gene calls are TRBV5-1 and TRBJ2-7; the match to TRBD2 covers 9 bases. Losses at the gene ends were 1 base for V and 1 base for J; bases not matched to a gene: 6. The CDR3 contains 16 residues. The germline gives CDR1 SGHRS, CDR2 YFSETQ.

This chain joins TRBV4-1 and TRBJ2-7, with TRBD1 matching over 9 bases. Trimming removed 5 bases from V and 4 bases from J; junction bases left unmatched: 9. From germline, CDR1 is MGHRA and CDR2 YSYEKL. This CDR3 has 15 residues. CDR3 sequence (DNA): TGCGCCAGCAGCGCCCTCCGGGACAGGGTTTACGAGCAGTACTTC. It specifies CASSALRDRVYEQYF.

A note on this clone: Other DNA sequences in the sample encode the same CDR3. The gene calls are TRBV2 and TRBJ2-3, with 8 bases lining up with TRBD2. The V gene end was trimmed by 10 bases and the J gene end by 5 bases; junction bases not matched to a gene: 8. The CDR3 runs to 13 residues. Per germline, CDR1 SNHLY and CDR2 FYNNEI. The CDR3 DNA sequence: TGTGCCACCCCCTCGGGGGGGCAAGATACGCAGTATTTT. It specifies CATPSGGQDTQYF.

The chain has TRBV5-1 and TRBJ1-1; no clear D gene. V shed 4 bases and J shed 0 bases, with 13 bases lying between them. This CDR3 comprises 15 residues. CDR1 and CDR2 from the germline V gene are SGHRS and YFSETQ. The CDR3 here is CASSPLASLNTEAFF. The DNA for the CDR3 is TGCGCCAGCAGCCCGCTCGCGAGTCTGAACACTGAAGCTTTCTTT.

This chain uses TRBV10-3 with TRBJ2-7; the D gene is possibly TRBD2 (6 bases). Germline V lookup: CDR1 ENHRY, CDR2 SYGVKD. The CDR3 totals 13 residues. Trimming left V 8 bases short and J 6 bases short, with 17 bases between. For the CDR3, the DNA is TGTGCCATCGGTTTGGCGGGGCCGGGCGAGCAGTACTTC. Its translation is CAIGLAGPGEQYF.